The T cell receptor (beta chain) under discussion was sequenced for a study of regulatory T cells in long-lasting Graves disease. Study as a whole: Graves' patients with a new diagnosis had received antithyroid drugs under 3 months.

Time point reported: newly diagnosed GD, antithyroid drugs for less than 3 months. Following extraction of RNA from PBMCs, that RNA was used to make the TCR library. In each case, Graves' disease was diagnosed per American Thyroid Association guidelines. Unmatched junction bases numbered 15, after V lost 6 bases and J lost 4 bases. This CDR3 is 16 amino acids long. Germline lookup yields CDR1 SQVTM and CDR2 ANQGSEA. Library construction for TCR beta used iRepertoire HTBI primers and Arm-PCR of CDR3 regions. MiXCR, applied by TCRdb to the multiplex PCR reads, yields one record per CDR3 protein. The data hold 550,000 to 600,000 distinct CDR3 sequences, with roughly 16% observed a single time. This sample was shared with a second study, whose subject was T cells in Graves' hyperthyroidism and ophthalmopathy. That source notes: Diagnoses were made from clinical symptoms, serum measures (thyroxine and TRAb), thyroid ultrasound and orbital computed tomography.

The TCR sequence derives from a man aged 18 to 29 with Graves disease. The chain links TRBV29-1 to TRBJ2-1; TRBD2 aligns across 7 bases. Material: peripheral blood mononuclear cells (PBMCs), obtained at new diagnosis, from a patient treated with antithyroid drugs. As DNA, the CDR3 is TGCAGCGTCCCAGCTGGGTACTCGGGGGGATACAATGAGCAGTTCTTC. As protein: CSVPAGYSGGYNEQFF.